This T cell receptor (beta chain) was identified in a study of technical replicates of blood from a few donors. Measured with immunoSEQ multiplex PCR; TCRdb has only the in-frame clones, and not every one. The data contain some 15,000 clones, over 65% of them singletons. The ends were cut back, 7 bases at V and 5 bases at J, with 7 bases in the middle. This CDR3 contains 11 residues. CDR1 is SNHLY, CDR2 FYNNEI, per germline. The sequencing input was PBMCs. The V gene is TRBV2, the J gene TRBJ2-3, with unresolved D. The clonotype comes from a human donor in good health. Some clones in this sample may be carry-over from other donors' samples. CDR3 residues: CASKAVDTQYF. The CDR3 DNA reads TGTGCCAGCAAGGCGGTAGATACGCAGTATTTT.